The clone carrying this T cell receptor beta chain was observed a few times. Method: immunoSEQ multiplex PCR; TCRdb's copy keeps in-frame clones and lacks some. The table shows 60,000 or so clones, with just under 90% occurring only once. Looked up from germline, CDR1 is MGHRA and CDR2 is YSYEKL. This CDR3 region has 16 residues. Trimming cost V 1 base and J 7 bases, with 16 bases left between them. The entry originates in a study of T cell changes during pregnancy in multiple sclerosis. The receptor's source is a female donor in good health, enrolled as a control in a pregnancy study. The specimen was peripheral blood, collected in the first trimester of pregnancy. The chain employs TRBV4-1 and TRBJ1-4; no definite D call. The CDR3 reads CASSQGSTRVSEKLFF. CDR3 nucleotides: TGCGCCAGCAGCCAAGGTTCCACACGGGTTAGTGAAAAACTGTTTTTT.